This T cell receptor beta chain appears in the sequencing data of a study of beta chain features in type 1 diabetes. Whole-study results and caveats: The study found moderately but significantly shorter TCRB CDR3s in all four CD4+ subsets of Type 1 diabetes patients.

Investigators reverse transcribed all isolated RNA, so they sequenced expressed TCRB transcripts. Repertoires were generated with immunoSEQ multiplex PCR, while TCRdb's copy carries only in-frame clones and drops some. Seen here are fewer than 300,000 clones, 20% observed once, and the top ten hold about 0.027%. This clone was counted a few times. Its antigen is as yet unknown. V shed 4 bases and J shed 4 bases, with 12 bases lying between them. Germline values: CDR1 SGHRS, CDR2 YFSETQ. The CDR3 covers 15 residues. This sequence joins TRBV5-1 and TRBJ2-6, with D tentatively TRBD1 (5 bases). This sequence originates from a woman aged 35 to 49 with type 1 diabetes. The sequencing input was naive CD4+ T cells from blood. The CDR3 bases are TGCGCCAGCAGCCAGGGTCCCTCAGGGGCCAACGTCCTGACTTTC. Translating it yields CASSQGPSGANVLTF.